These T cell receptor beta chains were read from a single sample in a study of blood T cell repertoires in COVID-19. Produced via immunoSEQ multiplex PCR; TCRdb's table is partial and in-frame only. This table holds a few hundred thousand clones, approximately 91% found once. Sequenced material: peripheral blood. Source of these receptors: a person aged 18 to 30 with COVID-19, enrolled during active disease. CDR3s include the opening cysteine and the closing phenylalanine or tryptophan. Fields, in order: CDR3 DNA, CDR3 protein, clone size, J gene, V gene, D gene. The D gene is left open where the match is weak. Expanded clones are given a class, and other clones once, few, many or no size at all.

TGTGCCAGTAGTCAGGGGACTAGCGGGACCTACAATGAGCAGTTCTTC,CASSQGTSGTYNEQFF,-,TRBJ2-1,TRBV19,TRBD2
TGCAGCGTTGTAATCCGGGGGGCGTTAAGCACAGATACGCAGTATTTT,CSVVIRGALSTDTQYF,-,TRBJ2-3,TRBV29-1,-
TGCGCCAGCGCCCGCCTAGCGGGAGGGCAGGCCGGGGAGCTGTTTTTT,CASARLAGGQAGELFF,-,TRBJ2-2,TRBV5-1,TRBD2
TGTGCCAGCAGTGAAGTACGAGGGACTCAAGAGACCCAGTACTTC,CASSEVRGTQETQYF,-,TRBJ2-5,TRBV6-1,-
TGTGCCAGCAGGGCCAGACGGACAGGTACCTACGAGCAGTACTTC,CASRARRTGTYEQYF,few,TRBJ2-7,TRBV6-5,TRBD1
TGTGCCAGCAGTTTCGGAGGTGTGGAGCAGTACTTC,CASSFGGVEQYF,-,TRBJ2-7,TRBV12-3/TRBV12-4,-
TGTGCCAGCAGTTCCGGGACAGACCAACAAGAGACCCAGTACTTC,CASSSGTDQQETQYF,-,TRBJ2-5,TRBV6-6,TRBD1
TGTGCCAGCAGCTTAATGGGACAGACCGATTACGAGCAGTACTTC,CASSLMGQTDYEQYF,-,TRBJ2-7,TRBV7-9,TRBD1
TGTGCAAGTCGCTTAGTACTAGCGGGCTATGTAGGCACAGATACGCAGTATTTT,CASRLVLAGYVGTDTQYF,-,TRBJ2-3,TRBV12-2,-
TGTGCTAGCAGCTTAGGTGTTTCGGACAATGAGCAGTTCTTC,CASSLGVSDNEQFF,few,TRBJ2-1,TRBV7-7,-
TGTGCCAGCAGTACCAACGACAGGGTGGGAGGCTACACCTTC,CASSTNDRVGGYTF,-,TRBJ1-2,TRBV28,TRBD1
TGTGCCTGGAGTGTACAGGGATCCGGGGCCAACGTCCTGACTTTC,CAWSVQGSGANVLTF,-,TRBJ2-6,TRBV30,-
TGCGCCAGCAGCCAACATCCTAAGGACAGGAACACTGAAGCTTTCTTT,CASSQHPKDRNTEAFF,-,TRBJ1-1,TRBV4-1,-
TGTGCCAGCAGCTCCTATTCCGTTAAAGAGACCCAGTACTTC,CASSSYSVKETQYF,-,TRBJ2-5,TRBV7-9,-
TGCGCCAGCAGTGGGAAAATGGCGGGAGGGCCCGAAGATGAGCAGTTCTTC,CASSGKMAGGPEDEQFF,-,TRBJ2-1,TRBV10-1,TRBD2
TGTGCCAGCAGCTTCAGGGGGCATGGGACTGAAGCTTTCTTT,CASSFRGHGTEAFF,-,TRBJ1-1,TRBV28,TRBD1
TGTGCCAGTAGTACGCGGGCGGGACTAGCGGGAGGGAATGAGCAGTTCTTC,CASSTRAGLAGGNEQFF,-,TRBJ2-1,TRBV19,TRBD2
TGTGCCAGCAGCCAAGGGGCAGGTGAGCAGTTCTTC,CASSQGAGEQFF,-,TRBJ2-1,TRBV4-2,-
TGTGCCAGCTCTCAAGCCGGGACAGGGGATTACAAGCAGTACTTC,CASSQAGTGDYKQYF,few,TRBJ2-7,TRBV27,TRBD1
TGTGCCATCAGTGAGGCGGAGAGCTCCTACAATGAGCAGTTCTTC,CAISEAESSYNEQFF,-,TRBJ2-1,TRBV10-3,-
TGTGCCACTCAGGGAGGCGGTGGCGGGAGGAACACAGATACGCAGTATTTT,CATQGGGGGRNTDTQYF,-,TRBJ2-3,TRBV18,TRBD2
TGCGCCAGCAGCCAAAGTTCAGTAGCACGACCCGATAGAGCCAAAAACATTCAGTACTTC,CASSQSSVARPDRAKNIQYF,-,TRBJ2-4,TRBV4-3,-
TGTGCCAGCAGGAAGACAGGGGCCCTATACAATGAGCAGTTCTTC,CASRKTGALYNEQFF,-,TRBJ2-1,TRBV6-5,TRBD1
TGTGCCAGCAGTGAAAATTTGTCCGCCAGGGGCGAAAAACTGTTTTTT,CASSENLSARGEKLFF,-,TRBJ1-4,TRBV6-1,-
TGTGCCAGCAAAACTCTCACAGATACGCAGTATTTT,CASKTLTDTQYF,once,TRBJ2-3,TRBV28,-
TGTGCCAGCAGTGAAGGACAGGGGGCGGAGACCCAGTACTTC,CASSEGQGAETQYF,-,TRBJ2-5,TRBV6-1,TRBD1
TGTGCCAGCACCGGACTAGCGGTCATAACAGATACGCAGTATTTT,CASTGLAVITDTQYF,once,TRBJ2-3,TRBV2,TRBD2
TGCGCCAGCAGCCTACAGCTGCTCACAGATACGCAGTATTTT,CASSLQLLTDTQYF,-,TRBJ2-3,TRBV4-3,-
TGTGCCAGCAGTTTTGAGAGCTCCTATAATTCACCCCTCCACTTT,CASSFESSYNSPLHF,-,TRBJ1-6,TRBV27,-
TGTGCCTGGAGCATTGGGACAGGGGATGGCTACACCTTC,CAWSIGTGDGYTF,-,TRBJ1-2,TRBV30,TRBD1
TGTGCCAGCAGTTTGGGAGGGAACGGAAACACCATATATTTT,CASSLGGNGNTIYF,few,TRBJ1-3,TRBV6-5,-
TGTGCCACCAGTGATTCTCGACAGGCTGGGGAGACCCAGTACTTC,CATSDSRQAGETQYF,-,TRBJ2-5,TRBV24-1,-
TGTGCCAGCAGCCAAGATCTTGGCCCGTCCTACAATGAGCAGTTCTTC,CASSQDLGPSYNEQFF,once,TRBJ2-1,TRBV4-2,-
TGTGCCAGCAGCCAAGCGCCTAGCGGGGGGGGTGAGCAGTTCTTC,CASSQAPSGGGEQFF,-,TRBJ2-1,TRBV3-1/TRBV3-2,TRBD2
TGTGCCAGCAGGAGAGCGGGAGGAACAGATACGCAGTATTTT,CASRRAGGTDTQYF,-,TRBJ2-3,TRBV2,TRBD2
TGTGCCAGTAGTATTCGACAGGGACTCACAGATACGCAGTATTTT,CASSIRQGLTDTQYF,once,TRBJ2-3,TRBV19,-
TGTGCCAGCAGCTTGGGAGGATCTAATGAAAAACTGTTTTTT,CASSLGGSNEKLFF,once,TRBJ1-4,TRBV7-2,-
TGTGCCAGCAGTCCCAACCCCCGGGAGGGCCTTAGAAATGAGCAGTTCTTC,CASSPNPREGLRNEQFF,-,TRBJ2-1,TRBV6-2/TRBV6-3,TRBD2
TGCGCCAGCAGCGACCCCAGGGCGCCTTACACAGATACGCAGTATTTT,CASSDPRAPYTDTQYF,-,TRBJ2-3,TRBV5-1,-
TGTGCCAGCAGCGGGGCGGCAGGGGTTGAAGCTTTCTTT,CASSGAAGVEAFF,-,TRBJ1-1,TRBV9,-
TGTGCCAGCAGCTTACAGGGTAACGAGCAGTACTTC,CASSLQGNEQYF,-,TRBJ2-7,TRBV5-4,-
TGTGCCAGCAGTCCCCTGGCGGGGCTCACAGATACGCAGTATTTT,CASSPLAGLTDTQYF,-,TRBJ2-3,TRBV28,-
TGTGCCAGCAGTCTAGAAGGCTCTGGAAACACCATATATTTT,CASSLEGSGNTIYF,-,TRBJ1-3,TRBV2,-
TGTGCCAGCAGTTACTCGGGGCTAGCGAGCGAGCAGTTCTTC,CASSYSGLASEQFF,-,TRBJ2-1,TRBV6-5,-
TGTGCCATCAGTGAAGGTCAGGGAGGCTACACCTTC,CAISEGQGGYTF,-,TRBJ1-2,TRBV10-3,-
TGTGCCAGCAGCTGGGCCACTGAAGCTTTCTTT,CASSWATEAFF,-,TRBJ1-1,TRBV7-9,-
TGTGCCAGCAGTGAGGACAGGTTAGTTGGCTACGAGCAGTACTTC,CASSEDRLVGYEQYF,-,TRBJ2-7,TRBV5-4,TRBD1
TGTGCCAGCTCAGTGGGGAGTAGCGGGAGGAGCTACGAGCAGTACTTC,CASSVGSSGRSYEQYF,-,TRBJ2-7,TRBV7-9,TRBD2
TGTGCCAGCAGCAAAGCGCGACTGCGGACAGGGAACTCGTACGAGCAGTACTTC,CASSKARLRTGNSYEQYF,-,TRBJ2-7,TRBV21-1,-
TGCGCCAGCAGCCACCCCGGACAGGGACCCCGAGGGCAGTACTTC,CASSHPGQGPRGQYF,-,TRBJ2-7,TRBV4-1,TRBD1
TGTGCCAGCAGCGTAGCAGCGGGAGTCTACGAGCAGTACTTC,CASSVAAGVYEQYF,-,TRBJ2-7,TRBV9,TRBD2
TGTGCCAGCAGTTCGCCGGGACTAGCGAACACCGGGGAGCTGTTTTTT,CASSSPGLANTGELFF,-,TRBJ2-2,TRBV2,TRBD2
TGTGCCAGCAGCTCCAGACATGAAGCTTTCTTT,CASSSRHEAFF,-,TRBJ1-1,TRBV2,-
TGTGCCAGTAGTCTGCCGACAGGGGGGATACACTTAACCCAGCATTTT,CASSLPTGGIHLTQHF,-,TRBJ1-5,TRBV19,TRBD1
TGTGCCAGCAGCTTTCGGGATCCCTACGAGCAGTACTTC,CASSFRDPYEQYF,-,TRBJ2-7,TRBV7-9,-
TGTGCCAGCAGCTTAGCTCCTAGCGGGAGCAGGAATGAGCAGTTCTTC,CASSLAPSGSRNEQFF,-,TRBJ2-1,TRBV7-9,TRBD2
TGTGCCAGCAGCTTTGGTGTTCCTAGCGGGGGCGACGAGCAGTACTTC,CASSFGVPSGGDEQYF,once,TRBJ2-7,TRBV13,TRBD2